This TCR beta chain originates from a study of post-analysis software for immune sequencing data. Findings and caveats of the study: Four to six TRBV segments appeared more often in patients than in controls, and TRBV5-6, TRBV5-1 and TRBV20-1 were among these.

Included in the TCR beta cDNA libraries were unique molecular identifiers. MiXCR, applied by TCRdb to the PCR reads, yields one record per CDR3 protein. Among approximately 770,000 distinct CDR3 sequences listed, roughly 46% were seen once. With regard to this clonotype: Its antigen is not identified.

The CDR3 contains 15 residues. The V gene lost 3 bases and the J gene lost 0 bases, with 9 bases spanning the gap. The rearrangement joins TRBV12-3 or TRBV12-4 to TRBJ1-5; D is unresolved. Sequences were obtained from blood. The sequence derives from a girl between 5 and 17 years old with multiple sclerosis. This CDR3 reads CASSFVGLSNQPQHF. The CDR3 DNA is TGTGCCAGCAGTTTTGTAGGACTTAGCAATCAGCCCCAGCATTTT.